Shown below are 23 T cell receptor beta chains from a single sample sequenced in a study of blood T cell repertoires in COVID-19. The table came from immunoSEQ multiplex PCR; TCRdb's copy has only in-frame clones and leaves some out. The sample yields over 200,000 clones, approximately 92% seen once. The sequencing sample was made of peripheral blood. All receptors derive from a person between 18 and 35 years old with COVID-19, enrolled during active disease.

This clone came up once. The rearrangement uses TRBV5-1 and TRBJ2-2, with a weak D call TRBD2 (6 bases). The length of the CDR3 is 14 residues. Germline V gene lookup returns CDR1 SGHRS and CDR2 YFSETQ. Trimming pared 4 bases from V and 5 bases from J, leaving 12 bases between. CDR3 nucleotides: TGCGCCAGCAGCGCGGGACGAGGGACCGGGGAGCTGTTTTTT. This encodes CASSAGRGTGELFF.

The chain couples TRBV5-1 to TRBJ1-5; 10 bases align to TRBD1. CDR3 length equals 15 residues. With 4 bases clipped from V and 4 bases from J, the junction kept 5 bases outside the gene matches. CDR1 is SGHRS and CDR2 is YFSETQ in the germline V gene. In DNA, the CDR3 is TGCGCCAGCAGCCCGGAGGGACAGGGGAATCAGCCCCAGCATTTT. Translation gives CASSPEGQGNQPQHF.

J is TRBJ2-7 and V is TRBV13; no firm D call. The CDR3 length is 14 residues. Looked up from germline, CDR1 is PRHDT and CDR2 is FYEKMQ (reference sequence). V was cut by 8 bases and J by 4 bases, with 18 bases left in between. This CDR3 reads CASAPGRGSYEQYF. The CDR3 bases are TGTGCCAGCGCCCCAGGTCGTGGGTCTTACGAGCAGTACTTC.

The genes are TRBV11-2 and TRBJ2-1; possibly TRBD2 for D (5 bases). Germline CDR1 reads SGHAT; CDR2 reads FQNNGV. This CDR3 comprises 12 residues. Trimming removed 2 bases from V and 9 bases from J, with 8 bases in between. CDR3 in amino acids: CASSLIGSEQFF. The CDR3 DNA sequence: TGTGCCAGCAGCTTAATTGGGAGTGAGCAGTTCTTC.

This chain uses TRBV6-2 or TRBV6-3 with TRBJ2-7, with D unresolved. CDR3 length: 14 amino acids. V lost 0 bases and J lost 3, with 9 bases in between. Per the germline V gene, CDR1 is MNHEY and CDR2 is SVGEGT. The CDR3 region has the DNA TGTGCCAGCAGTTACTCTCCCCGGTTCTACGAGCAGTACTTC. Translating gives CASSYSPRFYEQYF.

The chain uses TRBV21-1 and TRBJ1-5; the DNA was not compared with TRBD1, the D call given in the table. TRBV21-1 is marked as a pseudogene. The CDR3 length is 16 residues. The CDR3, as DNA: TGTGCCACAACAGACAGGGCCATTTATAGCAATCAGCCCCAGCATTTT. As protein: CATTDRAIYSNQPQHF.

The rearrangement joins TRBV2 to TRBJ2-1, with D uncertain. The CDR3 runs 13 residues. The ends were cut back, 6 bases at V and 8 bases at J, with 14 bases in the middle. The germline V gene encodes CDR1 SNHLY and CDR2 FYNNEI. The CDR3 spells CASSFGPNDEQFF. CDR3 nucleotide sequence: TGTGCCAGCAGCTTTGGGCCCAACGATGAGCAGTTCTTC.

The J gene is TRBJ2-2, the V gene TRBV6-6; TRBD2 aligns across 13 bases. CDR1 MNHNY and CDR2 SVGAGI come from the germline V gene (reference sequence). The CDR3 extends over 14 amino acids. With V trimmed by 5 bases and J by 6 bases, 0 bases remained unmatched. Here the CDR3 reads CASSGLAGAGELFF. The CDR3, as DNA: TGTGCCAGCAGTGGACTAGCGGGAGCCGGGGAGCTGTTTTTT.

The chain has TRBV6-2 or TRBV6-3 and TRBJ1-4; D is possibly TRBD1 (5 bases). V was shortened by 0 bases and J by 7 bases, with 12 bases between the two germline ends. CDR3 length: 15 residues. CDR1 and CDR2 (germline): MNHEY, SVGEGT. CDR3 protein: CASSYSEGSGEKLFF. The CDR3 DNA reads TGTGCCAGCAGTTACTCGGAGGGGTCTGGTGAAAAACTGTTTTTT.

The chain has TRBV25-1 and TRBJ1-1; 7 bases align to TRBD1. Germline V gene sequence: CDR1 MGHDK, CDR2 SYGVNS. The CDR3 totals 14 residues. V was clipped by 4 bases and J by 2 bases; unmatched bases: 4. The CDR3, as DNA: TGTGCCAGCAGTGCTCGGGACAGCAACACTGAAGCTTTCTTT. It is translated as CASSARDSNTEAFF.

V and J are TRBV27 and TRBJ2-7, with no clear D. Germline-derived CDR1 and CDR2 are MNHEY and SMNVEV (reference sequence). CDR3 length equals 15 residues. V was trimmed by 6 bases and J by 0 bases, leaving 15 bases between them. This CDR3 is CASSRPGASSYEQYF. Here the CDR3 DNA reads TGTGCCAGCAGCCGTCCGGGTGCGAGCTCCTACGAGCAGTACTTC.

The chain recombines TRBV2 with TRBJ1-4, with TRBD1 matching 7 bases. The J segment lost 8 bases and the V segment lost 4 bases, leaving 13 bases of the junction unmatched. Germline V gives CDR1 SNHLY, CDR2 FYNNEI. This CDR3 has 16 amino acids. CDR3 protein: CASSAGRTGEGEKLFF. As DNA, the CDR3 is TGTGCCAGCAGTGCAGGTAGAACAGGGGAAGGAGAAAAACTGTTTTTT. Drawing the rest from reference TRBV2 and TRBJ1-4, the complete variable domain is EPEVTQTPSHQVTQMGQEVILRCVPISNHLYFYWYRQILGQKVEFLVSFYNNEISEKSEIFDDQFSVERPDGSNFTLKIRSTKLEDSAMYFCASSAGRTGEGEKLFFGSGTQLSVL.

The chain recombines TRBV10-1 with TRBJ1-5, with TRBD1 matching 7 bases. CDR3 length: 12 amino acids. V gave up 11 bases and J gave up 4 bases; unmatched junction bases: 5. Looked up from germline, CDR1 is WNHNN and CDR2 is SYGVQD (reference sequence). The CDR3, as DNA: TGCGCCGGGGACAGAGTTAATCAGCCCCAGCATTTT. Amino acids: CAGDRVNQPQHF.

The V call is TRBV28, the J call TRBJ1-2, with a possible D match to TRBD1 (5 bases). The germline V and J ends were trimmed by 7 bases and 8 bases, with 17 bases remaining between them. In germline, CDR1 is MDHEN, CDR2 SYDVKM. The CDR3 extends over 13 amino acids. CDR3 bases: TGTGCCAGCACCCACGACAGAGCTCAGGGCTACACCTTC. This translates into CASTHDRAQGYTF.

The chain employs TRBV6-1 and TRBJ2-1; maybe TRBD2 (5 bases). Germline CDR1 reads MNHNS; CDR2 reads SASEGT. V shed 2 bases and J shed 0 bases, with 11 bases lying between them. This CDR3 region has 16 residues. The CDR3 reads CASSEWGEDSYNEQFF. CDR3 in DNA: TGTGCCAGCAGTGAATGGGGAGAAGACTCCTACAATGAGCAGTTCTTC.

CDR3 in amino acids: CAWNSGTGGYDEQFF. The CDR3, as DNA: TGTGCCTGGAATTCGGGGACAGGGGGGTACGATGAGCAGTTCTTC. The chain employs TRBV30 and TRBJ2-1; 11 bases are shared with TRBD1. The V gene's germline CDR1 is GTSNPN and CDR2 SVGIG (reference sequence). This CDR3 comprises 15 residues. The V gene end was trimmed by 4 bases and the J gene end by 8 bases; junction bases not matched to a gene: 10.

The V gene is TRBV28, the J gene TRBJ1-2; 10 nucleotides match TRBD1. Per the germline V gene, CDR1 is MDHEN and CDR2 is SYDVKM. CDR3 length: 15 amino acids. V dropped 9 bases and J dropped 8; count of bases not matched to a gene: 15. This CDR3 is CASAPGQGPSRGYTF. CDR3 coding DNA: TGTGCCAGTGCGCCGGGACAGGGGCCTTCTCGGGGCTACACCTTC.

This chain uses TRBV15 with TRBJ2-3; 8 nucleotides match TRBD1. V shed 1 base, J shed 8 bases, and the junction held 8 bases outside the gene matches. CDR1 is LNHNV, CDR2 YYDKDF, per germline (reference sequence). This CDR3 spans 15 amino acids. The CDR3 reads CATSRVGQGAVTQYF. The CDR3 DNA follows: TGTGCCACCAGCAGAGTGGGCCAGGGGGCAGTTACGCAGTATTTT.

The V and J genes are TRBV11-2 and TRBJ2-5; maybe TRBD2 (6 bases). This CDR3 comprises 11 residues. V lost 5 bases and J lost 5, with 6 bases in between. CDR1 is SGHAT, CDR2 FQNNGV, per germline. The CDR3 region is CASSAGETQYF. The CDR3 DNA sequence: TGTGCCAGCAGCGCGGGGGAGACCCAGTACTTC.

This sequence joins TRBV12-3 or TRBV12-4 and TRBJ1-1; 10 bases agree with TRBD1. Trimming removed 7 bases from V and 7 bases from J; junction bases left unmatched: 6. The CDR3 has 13 residues. CDR3 residues: CASTRQGAFEAFF. CDR3 coding DNA: TGTGCCAGCACTCGACAGGGGGCGTTTGAAGCTTTCTTT.

The chain has TRBV2 and TRBJ2-2, with a weak D call TRBD2 (5 bases). The CDR3 covers 13 residues. From germline, CDR1 is SNHLY and CDR2 FYNNEI. V shed 4 bases and J shed 6 bases, with 9 bases lying between them. CDR3 in amino acids: CASSGGAAGELFF. CDR3 nucleotides: TGTGCCAGCAGTGGGGGAGCGGCCGGGGAGCTGTTTTTT.

J is TRBJ2-3 and V is TRBV7-2; D perhaps matches TRBD2 (7 bases). With 5 bases removed from V and 4 bases from J, the gap between germline ends came to 16 bases. Per germline, CDR1 SGHTA and CDR2 FQGNSA. The CDR3 contains 15 residues. The CDR3: CASSVRGGGSDTQYF. The DNA of the CDR3 is TGTGCCAGCAGCGTCCGGGGAGGGGGGTCAGATACGCAGTATTTT.

J is TRBJ1-3 and V is TRBV27; maybe TRBD1 (6 bases). The CDR3 loop spans 14 amino acids. V lost 5 bases to trimming and J lost 2 bases, with 10 bases between them. Germline V gene sequence: CDR1 MNHEY, CDR2 SMNVEV (reference sequence). CDR3 in amino acids: CASSSRGAGNTIYF. CDR3 in DNA: TGTGCCAGCAGTAGCAGGGGAGCTGGAAACACCATATATTTT.